The 20 T cell receptor beta chains presented below share a single source sample, sequenced in a study of Graves' ophthalmopathy and Graves' hyperthyroidism. Amplification from RNA transcripts yielded the TCR beta CDR3 regions. A first-round RT-PCR used HTBI primers, followed by a second-round multiplex PCR. TCRdb reprocessed the multiplex PCR reads via MiXCR and lists one record per CDR3 protein. The profile shows 1 million to 1.3 million distinct CDR3 sequences, about two fifths of them singletons. Material for sequencing was peripheral blood or thyroid tissue (not recorded which). The receptors stem from an adult man with Graves' hyperthyroidism.

The rearrangement uses TRBV4-1 and TRBJ2-7; D is unclear. Trimming stripped 0 bases from V and 7 bases from J, with 13 bases between. This CDR3 contains 14 residues. Germline-derived CDR1 and CDR2 are MGHRA and YSYEKL. The CDR3 spells CASSQEGSRLEQYF. The CDR3 nucleotides are TGCGCCAGCAGCCAAGAGGGTTCCAGGTTGGAGCAGTACTTC.

This clonotype has at least ten counts. J is TRBJ1-6 and V is TRBV19, with D unclear. The V end was cut by 9 bases, the J end by 1 base, with 16 bases between. The CDR3 spans 16 residues. The germline CDR1 and CDR2 sequences are LNHDA and SQIVND (reference sequence). As DNA, the CDR3 is TGTGCCAGCGGACCGGCCCATAGGTCCTATAATTCACCCCTCCACTTT. Translated, it gives CASGPAHRSYNSPLHF. Variable domain in full (rest from reference TRBV19 and TRBJ1-6): DGGITQSPKYLFRKEGQNVTLSCEQNLNHDAMYWYRQDPGQGLRLIYYSQIVNDFQKGDIAEGYSVSREKKESFPLTVTSAQKNPTAFYLCASGPAHRSYNSPLHFGNGTRLTVT.

CDR3 in amino acids: CSASRTGGGETQYF. The CDR3, as DNA: TGCAGTGCTAGTAGAACGGGAGGGGGGGAGACCCAGTACTTC. The J gene is TRBJ2-5, the V gene TRBV20-1, with 8 bases fitting TRBD2. The CDR3 runs to 14 residues. The trim removed 3 bases at V and 5 bases at J, leaving 8 bases unmatched. From germline, CDR1 is DFQATT and CDR2 SNEGSKA (reference sequence).

This chain links TRBV10-3 with TRBJ1-3; D not resolved. The CDR3 sequence is 11 residues long. V lost 7 bases and J lost 3, with 4 bases in between. Germline CDR1 is ENHRY and CDR2 is SYGVKD. The CDR3 nucleotides read TGTGCCATCACGGATGGAAACACCATATATTTT. Translated, it gives CAITDGNTIYF.

The chain joins TRBV15 to TRBJ2-5, with D perhaps matching TRBD2 (6 bases). V was trimmed by 0 bases and J by 5 bases, leaving 10 bases between them. The CDR3 has 14 residues. Germline V CDR1 and CDR2: LNHNV, YYDKDF (reference sequence). CDR3 DNA sequence: TGTGCCACCAGCAGAGATCAGGGAGGTGAGACCCAGTACTTC. Protein sequence: CATSRDQGGETQYF.

This clonotype was found many times. The V call is TRBV7-2, the J call TRBJ2-7; TRBD2 agrees at 8 bases. The CDR3 extends over 15 amino acids. J gave up 3 bases and V 1 base, and 5 bases lay outside the gene matches. Germline V gene sequence: CDR1 SGHTA, CDR2 FQGNSA. The CDR3 coding sequence is TGTGCCAGCAGCTTAGGCGGGGGGCCGAACTACGAGCAGTACTTC. Its protein product is CASSLGGGPNYEQYF.

The chain is built from TRBV10-3 and TRBJ2-5; tentatively, D is TRBD1 (6 bases). Germline CDR1 and CDR2: ENHRY and SYGVKD. The CDR3 covers 16 residues. Trimming shortened V by 10 bases and J by 2 bases, and 23 bases separated the two germline ends. CDR3 sequence (DNA): TGTGCCACAATTTCCCGGGACATGGGGAGACAAGAGACCCAGTACTTC. This sequence encodes CATISRDMGRQETQYF.

V usage is TRBV12-3 or TRBV12-4 and J usage is TRBJ1-1; D is possibly TRBD1 (6 bases). This CDR3 is 16 amino acids long. V was pared by 4 bases and J by 7 bases, with 22 bases between. The CDR3 reads CASSSVTGLGRIEAFF. CDR3 DNA: TGTGCCAGCAGTTCAGTCACAGGGTTAGGAAGGATTGAAGCTTTCTTT.

This clonotype was observed a single time. A junction end diverges from the germline sequence, so it may reflect a read error. J is TRBJ2-6 and V is TRBV10-3, with 10 nucleotides matching TRBD1. Germline lookup yields CDR1 ENHRY and CDR2 SYGVKD. The CDR3 extends over 14 amino acids. CDR3 region: CAISEGTGAYVLTF. DNA for the CDR3: TGTGCCATCAGTGAGGGGACAGGGGCCTACGTCCTGACTTTC.

This clonotype was counted between two and nine times. This chain links TRBV20-1 with TRBJ2-5; 7 positions agree with TRBD2. CDR1 DFQATT and CDR2 SNEGSKA come from the germline V gene (reference sequence). The CDR3 runs 14 residues. Trimming cost V 1 base and J 2 bases; bases outside gene matches: 4. The CDR3 DNA reads TGCAGTGCTAGAGCGGGGGGAATTCAAGAGACCCAGTACTTC. Its protein is CSARAGGIQETQYF.

A word on this clonotype: Because it lacks the conserved phenylalanine or tryptophan at the end, this CDR3 is likely a read error. It is unclear where the CDR3 begins or ends on the DNA, so no DNA is shown, and the CDR3 is as TCRdb lists it. The J gene is TRBJ1-4, the V gene TRBV7-9; TRBD1, the table's D call, was not compared with the DNA. The germline gives CDR1 SEHNR, CDR2 FQNEAQ (reference sequence). The CDR3 extends over 11 residues, inclusive of both ends. CDR3 amino acids: CASSPPDNNNY.

This clonotype was recorded a few times. One end of the junction does not line up with germline, which may come from a read error. The genes are TRBV7-8 and TRBJ1-4, with a tentative D call TRBD1 (5 bases). This CDR3 is built from 16 residues. From germline, CDR1 is SGHVS and CDR2 FQNEAQ. CDR3 sequence (DNA): TGCGCCAGCAGCCAAGTCGGGAGGGGCTTTAATGAAAAACTGTTTTTT. Protein sequence: CASSQVGRGFNEKLFF.

To note about this clonotype: A much more abundant neighbour one base away suggests this may be a read error. The chain is built from TRBV9 and TRBJ1-5; D unclear. This CDR3 has 14 residues. Germline-derived CDR1 and CDR2 are SGDLS and YYNGEE. CDR3 loop: CASSVSELNHPQHF. The CDR3 region has the DNA TGTGCCAGCAGCGTCAGTGAGCTCAATCACCCCCAGCATTTT.

J is TRBJ2-6 and V is TRBV7-9, with 11 bases that match TRBD1. Germline trimming cut 5 bases from V and 16 bases from J; bases unmatched to any gene: 4. The CDR3 contains 12 residues. CDR1 is SEHNR and CDR2 is FQNEAQ in the germline V gene (reference sequence). CDR3 residues: CASSHRDRGLTF. The CDR3 DNA reads as TGTGCCAGCAGCCACCGGGACAGGGGGCTGACTTTC.

The chain has TRBV25-1 and TRBJ2-7, with 8 nucleotides matching TRBD2. Germline V gene lookup returns CDR1 MGHDK and CDR2 SYGVNS. The CDR3 totals 14 residues. V gave up 8 bases and J gave up 5 bases; unmatched junction bases: 11. The CDR3 DNA reads TGTGCCAGCGCGGGGGGCGGGGCTCTCGACGAGCAGTACTTC. The encoded protein is CASAGGGALDEQYF.

The J gene is TRBJ2-2, the V gene TRBV10-3, with D possibly being TRBD1 or TRBD2 (5 bases each). Germline assignment: CDR1 ENHRY and CDR2 SYGVKD. The CDR3 covers 15 residues. Trimming pared 4 bases from V and 7 bases from J, leaving 16 bases between. The CDR3 spells CAISAGRGLDGELFF. CDR3 bases: TGTGCCATCAGTGCAGGGAGAGGCCTTGACGGGGAGCTGTTTTTT.

This clonotype was counted at least ten times. The rearrangement uses TRBV9 and TRBJ1-1, with a weak D call TRBD1 (5 bases). In germline, CDR1 is SGDLS, CDR2 YYNGEE. V lost 0 bases, J lost 5 bases, and 20 bases lay in between. The CDR3 is 17 amino acids. CDR3 sequence reads: CASSVAGTPGLGTEAFF. The CDR3, as DNA: TGTGCCAGCAGCGTAGCTGGGACCCCGGGCCTGGGAACTGAAGCTTTCTTT.

Comments on this clonotype: The junction does not match germline at one end; this may be a read error. The V call is TRBV11-2, the J call TRBJ2-7, with D perhaps given as TRBD1 or TRBD2 (5 bases each). Germline V gene data show CDR1 as SGHAT and CDR2 as FQNNGV. CDR3 length equals 11 residues. Here the CDR3 DNA reads TGCGCCAGCAGCCCAGCAGGGACCTCGCTCTTC. Amino acids: CASSPAGTSLF.

This clonotype was seen once. It may be a read error: a sequence one base away is much more abundant. This sequence joins TRBV10-3 and TRBJ2-5; tentatively, D is TRBD2 (5 bases). Germline lookup yields CDR1 ENHRY and CDR2 SYGVKD. The CDR3 length is 13 residues. The CDR3 spells CASNLLGQEAQYF. The CDR3 DNA follows: TGTGCCAGCAACCTACTAGGGCAAGAGGCCCAGTACTTC.

Ten or more counts support this clonotype. This chain joins TRBV19 and TRBJ2-7, with D possibly called TRBD1 or TRBD2 (5 bases each). V dropped 6 bases and J dropped 0 bases, with 12 bases sitting between them. Germline assignment: CDR1 LNHDA and CDR2 SQIVND (reference sequence). The CDR3 is 14 amino acids. This CDR3 reads CASSRDPRSYEQYF. The CDR3 DNA sequence: TGTGCCAGTAGCCGGGACCCCCGCTCCTACGAGCAGTACTTC. Variable domain in full (rest from reference TRBV19 and TRBJ2-7): DGGITQSPKYLFRKEGQNVTLSCEQNLNHDAMYWYRQDPGQGLRLIYYSQIVNDFQKGDIAEGYSVSREKKESFPLTVTSAQKNPTAFYLCASSRDPRSYEQYFGPGTRLTVT.